These 5 T cell receptor beta chains share one sample of origin, sequenced in a study of CD8+CD57+ T cells in acquired aplastic anemia. Investigators profiled TCR beta VDJ and CDR3 from genomic DNA template. MiXCR was run by TCRdb on the reads, yielding one entry per CDR3 protein. The sample includes 350,000 to 450,000 distinct CDR3 sequences, about two thirds seen only once; the top ten take under 5%. Sequenced input: sorted CD4+, CD8+, or CD8+CD57+ T cells (not recorded which) from PBMCs. The receptors here all came from a human donor in good health, serving as a control.

The chain recombines TRBV7-9 with TRBJ1-5, with unresolved D. The CDR3 consists of 15 residues. V was cut by 1 base and J by 3 bases, with 10 bases left in between. Germline lookup yields CDR1 SEHNR and CDR2 FQNEAQ (reference sequence). This CDR3 reads CASSLDGRVNQPQHF. In nucleotides, the CDR3 is TGTGCCAGCAGCTTAGACGGACGGGTCAATCAGCCCCAGCATTTT.

A few counts support this clonotype. The chain employs TRBV29-1 and TRBJ1-1; the match to TRBD1 covers 8 bases. The length of the CDR3 is 12 residues. Germline V gene sequence: CDR1 SQVTM, CDR2 ANQGSEA. Losses at the gene ends were 7 bases for V and 8 bases for J; bases not matched to a gene: 9. The CDR3 here is CSASTGGREAFF. CDR3 sequence (DNA): TGCAGCGCATCTACAGGGGGAAGGGAAGCTTTCTTT. The whole variable domain, remainder taken from reference TRBV29-1 and TRBJ1-1, is SAVISQKPSRDICQRGTSLTIQCQVDSQVTMMFWYRQQPGQSLTLIATANQGSEATYESGFVIDKFPISRPNLTFSTLTVSNMSPEDSSIYLCSASTGGREAFFGQGTRLTVV.

The chain joins TRBV20-1 to TRBJ2-7, with 10 bases identical to TRBD2. The length of the CDR3 is 13 residues. Germline V lookup: CDR1 DFQATT, CDR2 SNEGSKA (reference sequence). V lost 6 bases, J lost 4 bases, and 6 bases stayed unmatched. Here the CDR3 DNA reads TGCAGTGCCAGTAGCGGGGGGTGGTACGAGCAGTACTTC. This gives the protein CSASSGGWYEQYF.

CDR3 sequence: CAISELAGRDTQYF. In DNA, the CDR3 is TGTGCCATCAGTGAGCTAGCGGGGCGGGATACGCAGTACTTC. V usage is TRBV10-3 and J usage is TRBJ2-3; 9 bases fit TRBD2. The tail of the sequence fits TRBJ2-7 better, so the J call may be wrong. The CDR3 is made up of 14 amino acids. Germline CDR1 reads ENHRY; CDR2 reads SYGVKD.

The CDR3 bases are TGTGCCAGCAGGAGAGAAAATCCCTCTGGAAACACCATATATTTT. This sequence encodes CASRRENPSGNTIYF. The chain combines TRBV5-4 with TRBJ1-3; D not resolved. CDR3 length: 15 residues. V lost 5 bases, J lost 0 bases, and 12 bases lay in between. Looked up from germline, CDR1 is SGHNT and CDR2 is YYREEE (reference sequence).